This T cell receptor (beta chain) was identified during a study of blood T cells in healthy people across ages. Study-level findings and limits: Relative to aged donors, long-lived donors carried more naive CD4+ cells and displayed higher diversity. It was not known whether donors were CMV positive (a possible confounder of expanded clonotype changes).

Donor samples were obtained from healthy Caucasian individuals from Russia, aged 6 to 90. As for this clonotype: Its antigen is not identified.

Looked up from germline, CDR1 is SNHLY and CDR2 is FYNNEI. J was trimmed by 3 bases and V by 8 bases; bases with no gene match: 2. The CDR3 totals 12 residues. It was with a sample-barcoded 5' primer and a J-beta primer mix that a second PCR of roughly 7 to 12 cycles was run. TCRdb reprocessed the 5' RACE reads with MiXCR, giving one entry per CDR3 protein. The data hold hundreds of thousands of distinct CDR3 sequences, with about 55% observed a single time. Sequenced sample: blood. The V gene is TRBV2, the J gene TRBJ2-7, with 9 bases that match TRBD1. This receptor was identified in a man older than 75 in good health. CDR3 bases: TGTGCCAGCGGGACAGGGTTCTACGAGCAGTACTTC. Its protein is CASGTGFYEQYF.